The clone carrying this T cell receptor (beta chain) occurred a few times. What it binds is not known. This record belongs to a study of cytomegalovirus exposure and HLA in healthy donors. Study-wide results and limits: The number of N-insertions in an Asian-associated ancestry cluster was reportedly below the 666-donor mean in a later analysis. The authors assumed roughly uniform sequencing depth across donors for presence/absence analyses.

V was trimmed by 2 bases and J by 5 bases, leaving 22 bases between them. The germline V gene encodes CDR1 SGHDT and CDR2 YYEEEE. The CDR3 spans 17 residues. Both 60 Vbeta primers and 13 Jbeta primers went into the PCR. Generated by immunoSEQ multiplex PCR, the TCRdb table keeps only in-frame clones and is missing some. In the table there are 95,000 to 150,000 clones, 50% to 80% of which are singletons. Specimen: PBMCs. V is TRBV5-6 and J is TRBJ2-5; possibly TRBD2 for D (7 bases). This TCR was recovered from a woman in her thirties or forties in good health and CMV-seropositive. The CDR3 here is CASSFYGGPGHLETQYF. The CDR3 DNA is TGTGCCAGCAGCTTTTACGGGGGGCCGGGACATTTGGAGACCCAGTACTTC.